This entry lists 28 T cell receptor beta chains sequenced from one sample in a study of CD8+ T cells in alopecia areata. Following extraction, RNA underwent reverse transcription to cDNA, which served as the sequencing template. Assay: immunoSEQ multiplex PCR; the TCRdb copy retains only in-frame clones and omits some. The data show fewer than 150,000 clones, more than 30% seen once. Sequences were obtained from CD4+ T cells sorted from blood. The receptor source for this set is a human donor with alopecia areata.

This sequence joins TRBV30 and TRBJ2-7; TRBD2 is a possible D gene (7 bases). The CDR3 runs to 13 residues. Germline V CDR1 and CDR2: GTSNPN, SVGIG (reference sequence). V was clipped by 0 bases and J by 5 bases, with 11 bases between them. The CDR3 loop is CAWSVRGADEQYF. The DNA for the CDR3 is TGTGCCTGGAGTGTTCGGGGGGCCGACGAGCAGTACTTC.

This clone was seen only a few times. The CDR3 loop is CASSPQGYHTEAFF. The CDR3 coding sequence is TGTGCCAGCTCACCACAAGGATATCACACTGAAGCTTTCTTT. The gene calls are TRBV18 and TRBJ1-1; D is unresolved. The CDR3 is 14 residues long. Germline V gene lookup returns CDR1 KGHSH and CDR2 LQKENI. Trimming left V 1 base short and J 3 bases short, with 9 bases between.

A few counts support this clone. The V gene is TRBV9, the J gene TRBJ2-6; no clear D. V shed 4 bases and J shed 1 base, with 6 bases lying between them. The CDR3 runs 14 residues. Looked up from germline, CDR1 is SGDLS and CDR2 is YYNGEE. The CDR3 protein is CASSPLSGANVLTF. The DNA for the CDR3 is TGTGCCAGCAGCCCCTTGTCTGGGGCCAACGTCCTGACTTTC.

As DNA, the CDR3 is TGCAGCGTTGCCATTCGCGGGGAAGAGACCCAGTACTTC. It specifies CSVAIRGEETQYF. This chain joins TRBV29-1 and TRBJ2-5; a weak D match, TRBD2 (6 bases). Trimming took 4 bases from V and 3 from J, leaving 12 bases between them. The CDR3 covers 13 residues. Germline lookup yields CDR1 SQVTM and CDR2 ANQGSEA.

This clone was counted between two and nine times. This chain joins TRBV4-3 and TRBJ2-3, with 15 nucleotides matching TRBD2. V dropped 3 bases and J dropped 6; count of bases not matched to a gene: 16. Germline V CDR1 and CDR2: LGHNA, YSLEER. This CDR3 is built from 20 residues. Here the CDR3 DNA reads TGCGCCAGCAGCCAGAATCCGGGACTAGCGGGAGGTATCGAGGGTGATACGCAGTATTTT. It yields the protein CASSQNPGLAGGIEGDTQYF.

Note on this clone: Mismatch with germline at one junction end may stem from a read error. The rearrangement joins TRBV7-7 to TRBJ2-2, with TRBD2 matching over 7 bases. CDR1 SSHAT and CDR2 FNYEAQ come from the germline V gene (reference sequence). The CDR3 extends over 15 amino acids. For the CDR3, the DNA is TGTGCTAGCAGCTTAAGGGAGGGGAACACCGGGGAGCTGTTTTTT. Protein: CASSLREGNTGELFF.

There are a few counts of this clone. This rearrangement joins TRBV29-1 to TRBJ1-5, with a weak D call TRBD1 (6 bases). The V end was cut by 6 bases, the J end by 4 bases, with 13 bases between. Germline values: CDR1 SQVTM, CDR2 ANQGSEA. The CDR3 covers 13 residues. CDR3 sequence: CSVVQGQNQPQHF. In nucleotides, the CDR3 is TGCAGCGTCGTACAGGGCCAAAATCAGCCCCAGCATTTT.

The chain carries TRBV19 and TRBJ1-1; tentative D call: TRBD1 (5 bases). Germline CDR1 reads LNHDA; CDR2 reads SQIVND (reference sequence). Trimming stripped 5 bases from V and 4 bases from J, with 20 bases between. The CDR3 is 16 amino acids. CDR3 nucleotides: TGTGCCAGTAGTCGGCCGGCGGACAAAAAAGCCACTGAAGCTTTCTTT. It translates to CASSRPADKKATEAFF.

In DNA form, the CDR3 reads TGTGCCAGCAGCTTAGGCGTCGAGCAGTACTTC. This gives the protein CASSLGVEQYF. The chain links TRBV13 to TRBJ2-7; D is undetermined. V was cut by 0 bases and J by 6 bases, with 3 bases left in between. This CDR3 has 11 residues. Germline V gene lookup returns CDR1 PRHDT and CDR2 FYEKMQ (reference sequence).

V gene TRBV7-2 combines with J gene TRBJ2-1, with a weak D call TRBD2 (6 bases). This CDR3 contains 14 residues. V lost 3 bases, J lost 4 bases, and 10 bases lay in between. Per the germline V gene, CDR1 is SGHTA and CDR2 is FQGNSA. The CDR3 DNA follows: TGTGCCAGCAGCTTGGTGGAGGGGTACAATGAGCAGTTCTTC. Its translation is CASSLVEGYNEQFF.

V is TRBV7-2 and J is TRBJ1-2, with 9 bases lining up with TRBD1. Per the germline V gene, CDR1 is SGHTA and CDR2 is FQGNSA. The CDR3 covers 19 residues. Trimming took 3 bases from V and 4 from J; bases not matched to a gene: 18. The DNA of the CDR3 is TGTGCCAGCAGCTTGGACAGGAGTTCCGGGACAGGGTCCCTCTATGGCTACACCTTC. Translation gives CASSLDRSSGTGSLYGYTF. Supplemented by reference TRBV7-2 and TRBJ1-2, the full variable domain reads GAGVSQSPSNKVTEKGKDVELRCDPISGHTALYWYRQSLGQGLEFLIYFQGNSAPDKSGLPSDRFSAERTGGSVSTLTIQRTQQEDSAVYLCASSLDRSSGTGSLYGYTFGSGTRLTVV.

This clone was seen only a few times. The rearrangement uses TRBV29-1 and TRBJ1-1; the D gene is possibly TRBD1 (5 bases). CDR3 length: 13 amino acids. Germline assignment: CDR1 SQVTM and CDR2 ANQGSEA. The CDR3 DNA is TGCACGGTGAGGGGCCCAGTGAACACTGAAGCTTTCTTT. Its protein is CTVRGPVNTEAFF.

The chain uses TRBV7-2 and TRBJ1-2; the D is unclear. The CDR3 is 15 amino acids. Germline V gives CDR1 SGHTA, CDR2 FQGNSA. Trimming removed 4 bases from V and 2 bases from J, with 14 bases in between. The CDR3 bases are TGTGCCAGCAGCTCTTTTATCAGAGGAAACTATGGCTACACCTTC. As protein: CASSSFIRGNYGYTF.

This clone was detected a few times. The rearrangement uses TRBV20-1 and TRBJ2-3; D ambiguous. Germline values: CDR1 DFQATT, CDR2 SNEGSKA (reference sequence). Trimming took off 4 bases at V and 4 bases at J, with 6 bases between the two ends. This CDR3 is built from 11 residues. CDR3 DNA: TGCAGTGCTAAGAAAGCAGATACGCAGTATTTT. Translating gives CSAKKADTQYF.

A note on this clone: Other DNA sequences in this sample translate to the same CDR3. The V gene is TRBV20-1, the J gene TRBJ2-7; no clear D. The CDR3 is 10 residues long. V lost 0 bases and J 4 bases, leaving 1 base between the germline ends. The germline gives CDR1 DFQATT, CDR2 SNEGSKA (reference sequence). CDR3: CSARDYEQYF. In nucleotides, the CDR3 is TGCAGTGCTAGAGATTACGAGCAGTACTTC.

The genes are TRBV5-1 and TRBJ2-3, with 9 bases fitting TRBD2. Germline CDR1 SGHRS, CDR2 YFSETQ. V trimming: 4 bases; J trimming: 5 bases; junction bases outside the gene matches: 8. This CDR3 has 15 residues. CDR3 in DNA: TGCGCCAGCAGCAGTAGCGGGAGAGGGGTAGATACGCAGTATTTT. Its protein is CASSSSGRGVDTQYF.

A few counts support this clone. The chain combines TRBV28 with TRBJ2-3; D gene unclear. The CDR3 length is 11 residues. V lost 2 bases, J lost 8 bases, and 5 bases lay in between. Germline V gene sequence: CDR1 MDHEN, CDR2 SYDVKM. CDR3 DNA sequence: TGTGCCAGCAGTTTAAAGGCTACGCAGTATTTT. This codes for CASSLKATQYF.

The chain combines TRBV30 with TRBJ2-3; 14 nucleotides align to TRBD2. The CDR3 is made up of 16 amino acids. The trim removed 2 bases at V and 5 bases at J, leaving 6 bases unmatched. Per the germline V gene, CDR1 is GTSNPN and CDR2 is SVGIG (reference sequence). For the CDR3, the DNA is TGTGCCTGGAGTCGCGGGACTAGCGGGAGTAAAGATACGCAGTATTTT. This codes for CAWSRGTSGSKDTQYF.

This sequence joins TRBV29-1 and TRBJ2-2; 14 nucleotides align to TRBD2. The CDR3 sequence is 17 residues long. From germline, CDR1 is SQVTM and CDR2 ANQGSEA. The ends lost 7 bases at V and 0 bases at J; junction bases unmatched: 7. This chain's CDR3 is CSAGTSGGRANTGELFF. In DNA, the CDR3 is TGCAGCGCGGGGACTAGCGGGGGCCGAGCGAACACCGGGGAGCTGTTTTTT.

This clone occurred a few times. V is TRBV7-8 and J is TRBJ2-3; D is possibly TRBD2 (6 bases). The V end was cut by 5 bases, the J end by 3 bases, with 18 bases between. This CDR3 is built from 16 residues. Germline V gene sequence: CDR1 SGHVS, CDR2 FQNEAQ. The CDR3 bases are TGTGCCAGCAGCAAGCGGAGGGGTTCCGAGACAGATACGCAGTATTTT. This gives the protein CASSKRRGSETDTQYF. Using reference TRBV7-8 and TRBJ2-3 for the parts outside the CDR3, the full variable domain is GAGVSQSPRYKVAKRGQDVALRCDPISGHVSLFWYQQALGQGPEFLTYFQNEAQLDKSGLPSDRFFAERPEGSVSTLKIQRTQQEDSAVYLCASSKRRGSETDTQYFGPGTRLTVL.

This clone came up a few times. CDR3 sequence (DNA): TGCAGCGTCCAGAGGGACCTGAACTCTGGGGCCAACGTCCTGACTTTC. It is translated as CSVQRDLNSGANVLTF. This chain links TRBV29-1 with TRBJ2-6; D tentatively reads TRBD1 or TRBD2 (5 bases each). Trimming pared 6 bases from V and 0 bases from J, leaving 15 bases between. There are 16 residues in the CDR3. CDR1 and CDR2 (germline): SQVTM, ANQGSEA.

The rearrangement links TRBV29-1 to TRBJ2-6; D possibly matches TRBD1 or TRBD2 (5 bases each). CDR1 is SQVTM and CDR2 is ANQGSEA in the germline V gene. The V end was cut by 2 bases, the J end by 0 bases, with 20 bases between. CDR3 length: 19 amino acids. The DNA of the CDR3 is TGCAGCGTTGAAACTGGGGGAACCAGCCCAGGCTCTGGGGCCAACGTCCTGACTTTC. Its protein product is CSVETGGTSPGSGANVLTF.

Here the CDR3 reads CAWSVHGNTEAFF. In DNA, the CDR3 is TGTGCCTGGAGTGTACACGGGAACACTGAAGCTTTCTTT. V usage is TRBV30 and J usage is TRBJ1-1; D unresolved. The CDR3 length is 13 residues. Germline V gene lookup returns CDR1 GTSNPN and CDR2 SVGIG (reference sequence). Trimming removed 0 bases from V and 1 base from J, with 6 bases in between.

In the case of this clone: Different DNA sequences within this sample yield the same CDR3. This chain links TRBV7-2 with TRBJ2-5; either TRBD1 or TRBD2 may supply D (5 bases each). The germline CDR1 and CDR2 sequences are SGHTA and FQGNSA. This CDR3 contains 13 residues. The ends were cut back, 5 bases at V and 3 bases at J, with 10 bases in the middle. The DNA of the CDR3 is TGTGCCAGCAGCCCGGGACCTGAAGAGACCCAGTACTTC. Its protein is CASSPGPEETQYF. The entire variable domain, with the rest obtained from reference TRBV7-2 and TRBJ2-5, is as follows: GAGVSQSPSNKVTEKGKDVELRCDPISGHTALYWYRQSLGQGLEFLIYFQGNSAPDKSGLPSDRFSAERTGGSVSTLTIQRTQQEDSAVYLCASSPGPEETQYFGPGTRLLVL.

This clone occurred a few times. The chain uses TRBV4-2 and TRBJ2-3; possibly TRBD2 for D (6 bases). Trimming shortened V by 3 bases and J by 5 bases, and 21 bases separated the two germline ends. This CDR3 region has 17 residues. From germline, CDR1 is LGHNA and CDR2 YNFKEQ. The CDR3 is CASSQALVRGTRDTQYF. In DNA, the CDR3 is TGTGCCAGCAGCCAGGCCCTAGTCCGCGGGACGAGAGATACGCAGTATTTT.

This clone was detected only a few times. The chain joins TRBV29-1 to TRBJ2-2; no clear D. The CDR3 is 11 residues long. Trimming left V 7 bases short and J 6 bases short, with 9 bases between. CDR1 is SQVTM, CDR2 ANQGSEA, per germline. The CDR3 coding sequence is TGCAGCGCTTCCGCCCCCGGGGAGCTGTTTTTT. It specifies CSASAPGELFF.

The chain couples TRBV25-1 to TRBJ2-7, with 7 bases matching TRBD1. The V gene end was trimmed by 7 bases and the J gene end by 4 bases; junction bases not matched to a gene: 1. Germline CDR1 is MGHDK and CDR2 is SYGVNS. CDR3 length: 11 amino acids. The CDR3 sequence is CASTQGYEQYF. DNA of the CDR3: TGTGCCAGCACACAGGGGTACGAGCAGTACTTC.

The chain carries TRBV30 and TRBJ2-4; maybe TRBD2 (6 bases). The CDR3 is 16 amino acids. The germline gives CDR1 GTSNPN, CDR2 SVGIG (reference sequence). With 3 bases removed from V and 0 bases from J, the gap between germline ends came to 15 bases. CDR3 sequence (DNA): TGTGCCTGGAGGCCTTTGAGCGGGCTAGCCAAAAACATTCAGTACTTC. Its translation: CAWRPLSGLAKNIQYF.